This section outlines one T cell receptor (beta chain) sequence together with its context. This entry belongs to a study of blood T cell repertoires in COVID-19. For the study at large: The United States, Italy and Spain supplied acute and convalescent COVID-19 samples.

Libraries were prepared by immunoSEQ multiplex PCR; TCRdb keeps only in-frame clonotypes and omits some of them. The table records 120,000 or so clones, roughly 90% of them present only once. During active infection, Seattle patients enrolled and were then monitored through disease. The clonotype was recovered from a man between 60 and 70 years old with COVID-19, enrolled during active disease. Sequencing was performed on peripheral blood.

The CDR3 region is CASSLGQGGNTEAFF. CDR3 DNA sequence: TGCGCCAGCAGCTTGGGACAGGGGGGGAACACTGAAGCTTTCTTT. The J gene is TRBJ1-1, the V gene TRBV5-1; 9 bases line up with TRBD1. The CDR3 runs to 15 residues. J was trimmed by 1 base and V by 0 bases; bases with no gene match: 1. The germline V gene encodes CDR1 SGHRS and CDR2 YFSETQ.